This T cell receptor (beta chain) was captured by sequencing in a study of blood T cells in healthy people across ages. Whole-study results and caveats: Significant beta diversity loss was already apparent by age 40, declining roughly linearly.

Note on this clonotype: Its antigen is still unknown.

They isolated at least 7 million PBMCs from each sample. Trimming took 4 bases from V and 4 from J, leaving 13 bases between them. The CDR3 has 14 amino acids. Germline CDR1 SGHTA, CDR2 FQGNSA. A second PCR of about 7 to 12 cycles used a sample-barcoded 5' primer and a J-beta primer mix. TCRdb re-analysed the 5' RACE reads in MiXCR, keeping a single row per CDR3 protein. The data show nearly 800,000 distinct CDR3 sequences, 20% to 25% seen once. The same specimen was also included in a second study, on T cells of mothers and their children. That source reports: Every mother supplied over 9 million TCR beta CDR3 reads and every child some 2.7 million.

The TCR comes from a boy aged 5-17 years in good health. The specimen was blood. The V and J genes are TRBV7-2 and TRBJ2-5, with a weak D call TRBD1 (5 bases). The CDR3 reads CASSYPQGSETQYF. The CDR3 DNA follows: TGTGCCAGCAGCTACCCCCAGGGATCAGAGACCCAGTACTTC.